This entry lists 28 T cell receptor beta chains sequenced from one sample in a study of blood T cell repertoires in COVID-19. TCRdb's table, derived via immunoSEQ multiplex PCR, lists solely in-frame clones and lacks some. The table shows some 80,000 clones, with 88% occurring only once. Input material: peripheral blood. The source of these receptors is a human donor in a cohort sampled during active COVID-19.

The sample holds one count of this clone. Additional DNA sequences in this sample encode the identical CDR3. This chain joins TRBV5-1 and TRBJ2-1; TRBD2 matches at 15 bases. The CDR3 is 20 residues long. Germline V gene sequence: CDR1 SGHRS, CDR2 YFSETQ. J gave up 9 bases and V 2 bases, and 18 bases lay outside the gene matches. The DNA of the CDR3 is TGCGCCAGCAGCTTAGCCTATTCATTGGGGACTAGCGGGAGGACGAGTGAGCAGTTCTTC. It specifies CASSLAYSLGTSGRTSEQFF.

Only a few counts were recorded for this clone. The chain combines TRBV5-1 with TRBJ1-1; 7 bases map to TRBD1. Germline assignment: CDR1 SGHRS and CDR2 YFSETQ. The CDR3 has 16 residues. The J segment lost 4 bases and the V segment lost 4 bases, leaving 13 bases of the junction unmatched. DNA of the CDR3: TGCGCCAGCAGCCGCCAGAGGGGGCTTGAGGGCACTGAAGCTTTCTTT. Translated, it gives CASSRQRGLEGTEAFF.

V is TRBV19 and J is TRBJ1-1; 7 bases fit TRBD1. V lost 6 bases and J lost 2; bases outside the gene matches: 3. The CDR3 has 13 residues. CDR1 is LNHDA and CDR2 is SQIVND in the germline V gene (reference sequence). The DNA of the CDR3 is TGTGCCAGTAGGGACAGGATAAACACTGAAGCTTTCTTT. This encodes CASRDRINTEAFF.

V usage is TRBV4-3 and J usage is TRBJ2-7; 8 bases match TRBD2. With V trimmed by 2 bases and J by 0 bases, 3 bases remained unmatched. The CDR3 contains 15 residues. Germline CDR1 LGHNA, CDR2 YSLEER. The CDR3 DNA reads TGCGCCAGCAGCCAAATAGCGGGGTTCTCCTACGAGCAGTACTTC. It specifies CASSQIAGFSYEQYF.

This chain links TRBV9 with TRBJ1-2; D is perhaps TRBD1 (5 bases). The germline V and J ends were trimmed by 4 bases and 2 bases, with 12 bases remaining between them. The CDR3 runs 14 residues. Per the germline V gene, CDR1 is SGDLS and CDR2 is YYNGEE. The CDR3 here is CASSLGWGNYGYTF. The CDR3 region has the DNA TGTGCCAGCAGCTTGGGTTGGGGCAACTATGGCTACACCTTC.

The rearrangement uses TRBV28 and TRBJ1-5; TRBD1 might be the D (6 bases). Looked up from germline, CDR1 is MDHEN and CDR2 is SYDVKM. The CDR3 has 14 amino acids. Trimming cost V 8 bases and J 6 bases, with 17 bases left between them. In nucleotides, the CDR3 is TGTGCCAGCTTCCCGCGGGGGGCGGTTCAGCCCCAGCATTTT. Translating it yields CASFPRGAVQPQHF.

This chain links TRBV27 with TRBJ2-7, with TRBD1 identical over 10 bases. The CDR3 runs 14 residues. V was pared by 6 bases and J by 6 bases, with 8 bases of the junction left unmatched. Germline loops: CDR1 MNHEY, CDR2 SMNVEV (reference sequence). The CDR3 sequence: CASRKTGGPGEQYF. For the CDR3, the DNA is TGTGCCAGCAGGAAGACAGGGGGCCCCGGCGAGCAGTACTTC.

V gene TRBV5-6 combines with J gene TRBJ2-7; TRBD1 aligns across 8 bases. The trim removed 2 bases at V and 4 bases at J, leaving 8 bases unmatched. The germline V gene encodes CDR1 SGHDT and CDR2 YYEEEE. The CDR3 consists of 15 residues. CDR3 amino acids: CASSFRRTGRYEQYF. CDR3 nucleotide sequence: TGTGCCAGCAGCTTCCGACGGACAGGGAGGTACGAGCAGTACTTC.

The chain carries TRBV7-2 and TRBJ2-1; 9 bases map to TRBD2. The CDR3 has 17 amino acids. The ends lost 1 base at V and 7 bases at J; junction bases unmatched: 11. Germline V gene sequence: CDR1 SGHTA, CDR2 FQGNSA. CDR3 amino acids: CASSLVGLAGTSNEQFF. The DNA for the CDR3 is TGTGCCAGCAGCTTAGTGGGGCTAGCGGGGACTTCTAATGAGCAGTTCTTC.

This clone was observed a single time. The chain uses TRBV10-2 and TRBJ1-5, with 7 positions matching TRBD1. Germline V CDR1 and CDR2: WSHSY, SAAADI. With V trimmed by 2 bases and J by 5 bases, 3 bases remained unmatched. The CDR3 has 14 amino acids. CDR3 coding DNA: TGCGCCAGCAGTGAGATAGGGGGCGATCAGCCCCAGCATTTT. Its protein product is CASSEIGGDQPQHF.

The genes are TRBV21-1 and TRBJ2-6; the DNA was not used to check the table's D call, TRBD1. TRBV21-1 is annotated as a pseudogene. The CDR3 consists of 19 residues. This chain's CDR3 is CASSNADRAPRSGANVLTF. CDR3 bases: TGTGCCAGCAGCAATGCGGACAGGGCCCCCCGCTCTGGGGCCAACGTCCTGACTTTC.

The rearrangement joins TRBV6-4 to TRBJ2-5; D gene uncertain. The germline V gene has CDR1 MRHNA and CDR2 SNTAGT. The V end was cut by 2 bases, the J end by 2 bases, with 15 bases between. The CDR3 is 16 residues long. The CDR3 nucleotides read TGTGCCAGCAGTGACATCAGAAGAGTGACTCAAGAGACCCAGTACTTC. It codes for CASSDIRRVTQETQYF.

The CDR3, as DNA: TGCAGCGGCAGAAGGTTATCGCGAGCGGGAGTCACAGATACGCAGTATTTT. This translates into CSGRRLSRAGVTDTQYF. This sequence joins TRBV29-1 and TRBJ2-3, with TRBD2 matching 8 bases. The CDR3 contains 17 residues. CDR1 is SQVTM, CDR2 ANQGSEA, per germline. V shed 7 bases and J 2 bases; nucleotides not matched to a gene: 17.

J is TRBJ1-5 and V is TRBV6-5, with 8 positions matching TRBD1. Germline loops: CDR1 MNHEY, CDR2 SVGAGI. This CDR3 is 14 amino acids long. Losses at the gene ends were 4 bases for V and 4 bases for J; bases not matched to a gene: 3. Here the CDR3 reads CASSLDRGNQPQHF. In DNA form, the CDR3 reads TGTGCCAGCAGTTTAGACAGGGGAAATCAGCCCCAGCATTTT.

The chain links TRBV4-1 to TRBJ2-3; D not resolved. The germline V gene encodes CDR1 MGHRA and CDR2 YSYEKL. V lost 0 bases and J 0 bases, leaving 7 bases between the germline ends. This CDR3 comprises 15 residues. The CDR3 DNA sequence: TGCGCCAGCAGCCAAGAGGGCCAAAGCACAGATACGCAGTATTTT. Amino acids: CASSQEGQSTDTQYF.

The V gene is TRBV30, the J gene TRBJ2-3; 7 nucleotides agree with TRBD2. Per the germline V gene, CDR1 is GTSNPN and CDR2 is SVGIG (reference sequence). V gave up 4 bases and J gave up 5 bases; unmatched junction bases: 6. The CDR3 runs to 13 residues. CDR3 sequence (DNA): TGTGCCTGGATAGGCGGGAGAGGAGATACGCAGTATTTT. It encodes CAWIGGRGDTQYF.

V is TRBV11-3 and J is TRBJ2-3, with D perhaps TRBD2 (6 bases). V lost 6 bases to trimming and J lost 2 bases, with 9 bases between them. The germline V gene encodes CDR1 SGHNT and CDR2 YENEEA. This CDR3 is 13 amino acids long. This CDR3 reads CASRGGNTDTQYF. CDR3 nucleotide sequence: TGTGCCAGCAGAGGCGGGAACACAGATACGCAGTATTTT.

The chain joins TRBV9 to TRBJ2-3; 8 bases line up with TRBD2. Germline V gives CDR1 SGDLS, CDR2 YYNGEE. V shed 4 bases and J 2 bases; nucleotides not matched to a gene: 6. The CDR3 consists of 15 residues. The CDR3 protein is CASSPLADPTDTQYF. DNA for the CDR3: TGTGCCAGCAGCCCACTAGCGGACCCCACAGATACGCAGTATTTT.

The CDR3 reads CARSRNTTSGSTDTQYF. The DNA for the CDR3 is TGTGCCAGAAGCAGGAATACGACTAGCGGGAGCACAGATACGCAGTATTTT. This sequence joins TRBV5-3 and TRBJ2-3, with 10 nucleotides matching TRBD2. TRBV5-3 is treated as an ORF (open reading frame) with a function not yet certain. This CDR3 has 17 residues. V lost 4 bases to trimming and J lost 0 bases; unmatched junction nucleotides: 8.

In its sample, this clone was seen once. This chain uses TRBV5-1 with TRBJ2-7, with 10 bases fitting TRBD1. Germline values: CDR1 SGHRS, CDR2 YFSETQ. This CDR3 region has 15 residues. The trim removed 4 bases at V and 3 bases at J, leaving 7 bases unmatched. Here the CDR3 DNA reads TGCGCCAGCAGCCCCATGACAGGGGGCGACTACGAGCAGTACTTC. Translated: CASSPMTGGDYEQYF.

The chain is built from TRBV7-9 and TRBJ1-4; 11 bases are a match to TRBD1. From germline, CDR1 is SEHNR and CDR2 FQNEAQ (reference sequence). CDR3 length equals 16 residues. Trimming cost V 7 bases and J 8 bases; bases outside gene matches: 12. This chain's CDR3 is CASNPRGTGGYEKLFF. The CDR3 region has the DNA TGTGCCAGCAACCCGAGAGGGACAGGGGGATACGAAAAACTGTTTTTT.

The CDR3 region is CASSLELGGEAFF. The CDR3 nucleotides read TGTGCCAGCAGCTTAGAACTGGGAGGTGAAGCTTTCTTT. The V and J genes are TRBV7-9 and TRBJ1-1; D not resolved. V was shortened by 1 base and J by 7 bases, with 10 bases between the two germline ends. CDR3 size: 13 residues. The V gene's germline CDR1 is SEHNR and CDR2 FQNEAQ (reference sequence).

This chain connects TRBV14 to TRBJ1-2, with TRBD1 as a possible D gene (6 bases). Germline V gene lookup returns CDR1 SGHDN and CDR2 FVKESK. This CDR3 has 15 amino acids. Trimming cost V 6 bases and J 3 bases, with 17 bases left between them. As DNA, the CDR3 is TGTGCCAGCAGGATTACGCACAGGGTACACTATGGCTACACCTTC. Its translation is CASRITHRVHYGYTF. Full variable domain (rest looked up from reference TRBV14 and TRBJ1-2): EAGVTQFPSHSVIEKGQTVTLRCDPISGHDNLYWYRRVMGKEIKFLLHFVKESKQDESGMPNNRFLAERTGGTYSTLKVQPAELEDSGVYFCASRITHRVHYGYTFGSGTRLTVV.

The rearrangement links TRBV24-1 to TRBJ1-5; D is ambiguous. The germline V gene encodes CDR1 KGHDR and CDR2 SFDVKD. The CDR3 has 13 amino acids. Trimming removed 3 bases from V and 6 bases from J, with 8 bases in between. Here the CDR3 reads CATSDRSLQPQHF. CDR3 sequence (DNA): TGTGCCACCAGTGATCGGAGCCTTCAGCCCCAGCATTTT.

This CDR3 is CASSRDRGTEAFF. CDR3 DNA sequence: TGTGCCAGCAGCCGGGACAGGGGCACTGAAGCTTTCTTT. The gene calls are TRBV6-5 and TRBJ1-1, with 10 positions matching TRBD1. Germline V gene sequence: CDR1 MNHEY, CDR2 SVGAGI. Unmatched junction bases numbered 2, after V lost 6 bases and J lost 4 bases. This CDR3 comprises 13 residues.

The rearrangement joins TRBV3-1 (or the pseudogene TRBV3-2) to TRBJ1-3; 10 positions match TRBD1. The junction had 5 bases not matched to a gene; V was cut back by 4 bases and J by 2 bases. This CDR3 spans 16 amino acids. Germline CDR1 is LGHDT and CDR2 is YNNKEL (reference sequence). CDR3 bases: TGTGCCAGCAGCCGATACGGGACAGGGGCTGGAAACACCATATATTTT. Translating gives CASSRYGTGAGNTIYF.

The rearrangement uses TRBV14 and TRBJ2-5; 8 bases agree with TRBD2. The germline CDR1 and CDR2 sequences are SGHDN and FVKESK. V trimming: 2 bases; J trimming: 4 bases; junction bases outside the gene matches: 6. The CDR3 spans 15 residues. CDR3 nucleotides: TGTGCCAGCAGCCAATTTCGGGCGGGAGGAGAGACCCAGTACTTC. Translating gives CASSQFRAGGETQYF.

The J gene is TRBJ2-3, the V gene TRBV7-9; no definite D call. V was clipped by 5 bases and J by 0 bases, with 3 bases between them. The CDR3 spans 12 residues. Germline values: CDR1 SEHNR, CDR2 FQNEAQ (reference sequence). CDR3: CASSTSTDTQYF. The DNA of the CDR3 is TGTGCCAGCAGCACTAGCACAGATACGCAGTATTTT.